This record looks at one T cell receptor (beta chain) sequence and its context. Its target is not known. Produced via immunoSEQ multiplex PCR; TCRdb's table is partial and in-frame only. The sample shows tens of thousands of clones, approximately 90% of them seen only once. This entry belongs to a study of OX40 agonist ivuxolimab in advanced cancers. Study results and caveats: On average, a greater number of expanded clones characterised CD8+ T cells relative to CD4+.

This TCR was recovered from an adult with an advanced solid tumor such as melanoma, head and neck, liver or kidney cancer. Specimen: CD4+ or CD8+ T cells sorted from blood, collected in a trial of the OX40 agonist ivuxolimab.

The CDR3 is CATSRELAGGKSYEQYF. Here the CDR3 DNA reads TGTGCCACCAGCAGAGAACTAGCGGGAGGAAAGTCCTACGAGCAGTACTTC. The genes are TRBV15 and TRBJ2-7; TRBD2 aligns across 12 bases. J lost 1 base, V lost 0 bases, and 4 bases had no gene match. CDR1 is LNHNV, CDR2 YYDKDF, per germline (reference sequence). The CDR3 contains 17 residues.